This TCR beta chain emerged from a study of T cell clonality in common variable immunodeficiency. General study findings and limits: CVID subjects shared fewer TCRbeta clones than healthy controls did. In common variable immunodeficiency, TCR beta chains reportedly carried fewer deletions and N-nucleotide insertions.

CVID subjects were neither ill nor on immunomodulatory or immunosuppressive medication at sampling. This clone was detected ten times or more. Its antigen is unknown. The missing CDR3 end, 3 residues past where the read stops, is filled in from the germline J gene. Germline CDR1 and CDR2: MGHRA and YSYEKL. With V trimmed by 4 bases and J by 2 bases, 4 bases remained unmatched. This CDR3 is 14 amino acids long. Generated by immunoSEQ multiplex PCR, the TCRdb table keeps only in-frame clones and is missing some. The data show some 19,000 clones, with none appearing a single time. The V call is TRBV4-1, the J call TRBJ2-5; 7 nucleotides agree with TRBD2. Specimen: peripheral blood mononuclear cells. This sequence was found in a human donor with common variable immunodeficiency. The sequenced CDR3 bases are TGCGCCAGCAGCCGGAATAGCGGGCAAGAGACC. It yields the protein CASSRNSGQET. The whole CDR3 reads CASSRNSGQETQYF.